Listed here are 10 T cell receptor beta chains from one sample, sequenced in a study of CXCR3-negative and CXCR3-positive naive CD8 T cells. Study outcomes and limitations: Higher TRB CDR3 hydrophobicity marked CXCR3-positive naive cells relative to CXCR3-negative naive cells.

UMI labels and 5' RACE were used to prepare the TRB cDNA libraries. TCRdb processed the 5' RACE reads again and assigns one entry to each CDR3 protein, with no DNA. This repertoire includes tens of thousands of distinct CDR3 sequences. These receptors' targets are unknown. The sample comprised naive CXCR3+ CD8+ T cells from blood. Subset of the sample: CD45RO-CCR7+CD27+CD95- naive CD8+ T cells expressing CXCR3 (TNR3+). Receptor source: a human donor in good health. Some clones in this sample may be carry-over from other donors' samples.

This chain links TRBV7-3 with TRBJ2-2; TCRdb's D gene call, TRBD2, goes unchecked for lack of DNA. Per germline, CDR1 SGHTA and CDR2 FQGTGA. This CDR3 contains 21 residues. CDR3 residues: CASSPYPLLTSGGLNTGELFF. The full variable domain, completed using reference TRBV7-3 and TRBJ2-2, is GAGVSQTPSNKVTEKGKYVELRCDPISGHTALYWYRQSLGQGPEFLIYFQGTGAADDSGLPNDRFFAVRPEGSVSTLKIQRTERGDSAVYLCASSPYPLLTSGGLNTGELFFGEGSRLTVL.

The gene calls are TRBV12-3 or TRBV12-4 and TRBJ2-3; TCRdb reports TRBD2, a call that lacks DNA to check it against. There are 14 residues in the CDR3. Here the CDR3 reads CASSSGLRTDTQYF.

This chain joins TRBV27 and TRBJ1-2; TCRdb lists TRBD1, though no DNA is available to test this call. The germline gives CDR1 MNHEY, CDR2 SMNVEV (reference sequence). This CDR3 has 13 residues. CDR3 region: CASSIRGGYGYTF.

The chain couples TRBV4-3 to TRBJ2-1. There are 15 residues in the CDR3. CDR1 LGHNA and CDR2 YSLEER come from the germline V gene. The CDR3 sequence: CASSHGDSSYNEQYF.

The chain has TRBV10-3 and TRBJ2-1; TCRdb indicates TRBD2, and absent DNA this call remains unverified. CDR1 is ENHRY and CDR2 is SYGVKD in the germline V gene. The CDR3 covers 18 residues. The CDR3 reads CAISEPPLGPSSYNEQFF.

This chain connects TRBV28 to TRBJ1-1; no DNA is available, so the TRBD1 call from TCRdb remains unchecked. Looked up from germline, CDR1 is MDHEN and CDR2 is SYDVKM. The CDR3 length is 15 residues. The CDR3 reads CASSLIDRVNTEAFF.

This sequence joins TRBV4-3 and TRBJ2-7. Germline loops: CDR1 LGHNA, CDR2 YSLEER. This CDR3 region has 16 residues. The CDR3 protein is CASSQDRARTPYEQYF.

J is TRBJ2-7 and V is TRBV6-6; TCRdb outputs TRBD2, but without DNA this stays unchecked. The CDR3 loop spans 16 amino acids. The germline V gene encodes CDR1 MNHNY and CDR2 SVGAGI (reference sequence). CDR3 in amino acids: CASSYVVAGKTYEQYF.

The rearrangement links TRBV6-6 to TRBJ1-3. The CDR3 is 16 amino acids. The germline CDR1 and CDR2 sequences are MNHNY and SVGAGI (reference sequence). This CDR3 reads CASSPDRVPSGNTIYF.

J is TRBJ2-1 and V is TRBV7-2. CDR1 SGHTA and CDR2 FQGNSA come from the germline V gene. The CDR3 extends over 15 amino acids. CDR3 protein: CASSLRWGNYNEQFF. Drawing the rest from reference TRBV7-2 and TRBJ2-1, the complete variable domain is GAGVSQSPSNKVTEKGKDVELRCDPISGHTALYWYRQSLGQGLEFLIYFQGNSAPDKSGLPSDRFSAERTGGSVSTLTIQRTQQEDSAVYLCASSLRWGNYNEQFFGPGTRLTVL.